This T cell receptor beta chain was sequenced in a study of control samples from healthy donors and cancer patients. Germline CDR1 and CDR2: MDHEN and SYDVKM. This CDR3 is built from 14 residues. With 7 bases removed from V and 0 bases from J, the gap between germline ends came to 11 bases. Some clones are missing from TCRdb's copy, which holds only in-frame ones; the method was immunoSEQ multiplex PCR. The table includes 40,000 to 50,000 clones, 93% detected once. The TCR originated in a woman between 50 and 59 years old with head and neck cancer. This chain joins TRBV28 and TRBJ2-3; D is possibly TRBD2 (5 bases). The source material was PBMCs. The CDR3 DNA sequence: TGTGCCAGCAATACTAGGCCGAGCACAGATACGCAGTATTTT. The encoded protein is CASNTRPSTDTQYF.